These 28 T cell receptor beta chains originate from one sample sequenced in a study of patients and donors after allogeneic stem cell transplantation. TCRdb analysed the RT-PCR reads with MiXCR anew, one entry per CDR3 protein. The sample lists 150,000 to 250,000 distinct CDR3 sequences; 40% to 45% were seen once. Input material: blood, either unsorted or a sorted T cell fraction (not recorded which). Receptor source: a human donor who was either an allogeneic HSCT recipient or a stem cell or donor lymphocyte infusion donor (not recorded which). It is not recorded whose cells these are; they may come from a transplant donor.

This sequence joins TRBV15 and TRBJ1-1, with unresolved D. The CDR3 length is 15 residues. CDR1 is LNHNV, CDR2 YYDKDF, per germline (reference sequence). Trimming took 1 base from V and 0 from J, leaving 9 bases between them. CDR3 protein: CATSRVKSMNTEAFF. The CDR3 bases are TGTGCCACCAGCAGAGTTAAGAGCATGAACACTGAAGCTTTCTTT.

This chain connects TRBV6-2 or TRBV6-3 to TRBJ2-1; 13 bases align to TRBD2. This CDR3 is 14 amino acids long. Germline V gene data show CDR1 as MNHEY and CDR2 as SVGEGT. Trimming removed 8 bases from V and 6 bases from J; junction bases left unmatched: 4. The CDR3 reads CASGRLAGGNEQFF. The DNA of the CDR3 is TGTGCCAGCGGCAGACTAGCGGGAGGCAATGAGCAGTTCTTC.

The rearrangement uses TRBV7-8 and TRBJ1-2; D is unresolved. Per germline, CDR1 SGHVS and CDR2 FQNEAQ. This CDR3 comprises 12 residues. The V and J ends lost 5 bases and 7 bases respectively, with 11 bases between them. The chain's CDR3 is CASSPRWGGYTF. CDR3 coding DNA: TGTGCCAGCAGCCCCCGGTGGGGTGGCTACACCTTC.

The V and J genes are TRBV5-1 and TRBJ2-1; 9 bases match TRBD2. The germline gives CDR1 SGHRS, CDR2 YFSETQ. The CDR3 consists of 16 residues. Germline trimming cut 0 bases from V and 8 bases from J; bases unmatched to any gene: 9. DNA for the CDR3: TGCGCCAGCAGCTTGGGGGCTAGCGGGACGGGGTATGAGCAGTTCTTC. Its translation is CASSLGASGTGYEQFF.

For the CDR3, the DNA is TGCGCCAGCAGGATGGGGGACTCCAATAAAGCTTTCTTT. It codes for CASRMGDSNKAFF. The chain joins TRBV5-1 to TRBJ1-1, with D perhaps matching TRBD1 (5 bases). Trimming cost V 5 bases and J 9 bases, with 17 bases left between them. Germline V CDR1 and CDR2: SGHRS, YFSETQ. CDR3 length equals 13 residues.

The rearrangement joins TRBV27 to TRBJ2-5, with 8 bases that match TRBD1. This CDR3 is built from 14 residues. CDR1 and CDR2 (germline): MNHEY, SMNVEV (reference sequence). Trimming removed 3 bases from V and 4 bases from J; junction bases left unmatched: 4. The CDR3 spells CASSFSRGRETQYF. Written as DNA, the CDR3 is TGTGCCAGCAGTTTCAGCAGGGGGCGAGAGACCCAGTACTTC.

V usage is TRBV6-5 and J usage is TRBJ1-2; no firm D call. CDR3 length equals 14 residues. Germline CDR1 MNHEY, CDR2 SVGAGI. The V end was cut by 6 bases, the J end by 4 bases, with 15 bases between. The DNA of the CDR3 is TGTGCCAGCAGCCCTCCGGACGGACGCTATGGCTACACCTTC. Protein product: CASSPPDGRYGYTF.

This clonotype has only a few counts. The chain has TRBV29-1 and TRBJ1-4; D gene unclear. V gave up 4 bases and J gave up 7 bases, with 4 bases separating them. Germline assignment: CDR1 SQVTM and CDR2 ANQGSEA. This CDR3 has 10 amino acids. CDR3 sequence (DNA): TGCAGCGTTGGAGCTGAAAAACTGTTTTTT. This codes for CSVGAEKLFF.

This clonotype was counted only a few times. The gene calls are TRBV12-3 or TRBV12-4 and TRBJ1-2, with a tentative D call TRBD1 (5 bases). The CDR3 length is 15 residues. V was cut by 6 bases and J by 7 bases, with 21 bases left in between. The CDR3: CASRPHARVGSGYTF. CDR3 DNA sequence: TGTGCCAGCAGACCTCACGCCAGGGTTGGTAGTGGCTACACCTTC.

In this sample, this clonotype turned up a few times. V and J are TRBV24-1 and TRBJ2-1, with unresolved D. V was clipped by 5 bases and J by 7 bases, with 11 bases between them. The CDR3 has 13 residues. Germline CDR1 and CDR2: KGHDR and SFDVKD. The CDR3 region is CATSGWPGNEQFF. CDR3 sequence (DNA): TGTGCCACCAGTGGGTGGCCCGGGAATGAGCAGTTCTTC.

V is TRBV7-3 and J is TRBJ2-7, with D perhaps TRBD1 (6 bases). Germline loops: CDR1 SGHTA, CDR2 FQGTGA. This CDR3 is built from 16 residues. V dropped 4 bases and J dropped 6 bases, with 22 bases sitting between them. DNA for the CDR3: TGTGCCAGCAGCTCCCGGGACAAAGGTGGCTATTGCGAGCAGTACTTC. Its translation is CASSSRDKGGYCEQYF.

This chain joins TRBV6-5 and TRBJ1-2; D is unresolved. CDR3 length: 14 amino acids. Trimming cost V 0 bases and J 3 bases, with 8 bases left between them. Germline CDR1 is MNHEY and CDR2 is SVGAGI. The DNA for the CDR3 is TGTGCCAGCAGTTACTCCGCCCGAGACTATGGCTACACCTTC. Protein: CASSYSARDYGYTF.

The chain has TRBV6-5 and TRBJ2-7, with TRBD1 matching over 10 bases. The junction had 10 bases not matched to a gene; V was cut back by 7 bases and J by 4 bases. Germline CDR1 reads MNHEY; CDR2 reads SVGAGI. This CDR3 is 15 amino acids long. The CDR3 region is CASTKLMGQGYEQYF. In nucleotides, the CDR3 is TGTGCCAGCACTAAACTCATGGGACAGGGGTACGAGCAGTACTTC.

The chain is built from TRBV29-1 and TRBJ1-4, with TRBD1 matching 9 bases. J was trimmed by 7 bases and V by 5 bases; bases with no gene match: 5. The CDR3 runs 13 residues. From germline, CDR1 is SQVTM and CDR2 ANQGSEA. The CDR3 bases are TGCAGCGTTTCCGACAGGGGGATTGAAAAACTGTTTTTT. This sequence encodes CSVSDRGIEKLFF. The entire variable domain, with the rest obtained from reference TRBV29-1 and TRBJ1-4, is as follows: SAVISQKPSRDICQRGTSLTIQCQVDSQVTMMFWYRQQPGQSLTLIATANQGSEATYESGFVIDKFPISRPNLTFSTLTVSNMSPEDSSIYLCSVSDRGIEKLFFGSGTQLSVL.

The chain is built from TRBV6-5 and TRBJ2-1; 13 bases match TRBD2. Looked up from germline, CDR1 is MNHEY and CDR2 is SVGAGI. The CDR3 sequence is 16 residues long. With 0 bases clipped from V and 8 bases from J, the junction kept 4 bases outside the gene matches. The CDR3 nucleotides read TGTGCCAGCAGTTACTCTACTAGCGGGAGGGGCGATGAGCAGTTCTTC. Translated: CASSYSTSGRGDEQFF.

This chain joins TRBV12-3 or TRBV12-4 and TRBJ2-1; 7 positions match TRBD2. The J segment lost 10 bases and the V segment lost 5 bases, leaving 2 bases of the junction unmatched. This CDR3 comprises 11 residues. CDR3 residues: CASSRTREQFF. In DNA form, the CDR3 reads TGTGCCAGCAGTAGGACTAGAGAGCAGTTCTTC.

The V gene is TRBV6-1, the J gene TRBJ1-4; D is perhaps TRBD1 (6 bases). The CDR3 sequence is 16 residues long. Germline V gene sequence: CDR1 MNHNS, CDR2 SASEGT. V shed 4 bases and J shed 5 bases, with 17 bases lying between them. This CDR3 is CASSGSTGQGNEKLFF. The CDR3 coding sequence is TGTGCCAGCAGTGGCTCGACTGGGCAGGGGAATGAAAAACTGTTTTTT.

The rearrangement joins TRBV12-3 or TRBV12-4 to TRBJ2-1; 16 bases align to TRBD2. The ends lost 5 bases at V and 3 bases at J; junction bases unmatched: 7. This CDR3 spans 18 amino acids. The CDR3 nucleotides read TGTGCCAGCAGTCCCGGGACTAGCGGGAGGGCCGTCTACAATGAGCAGTTCTTC. It specifies CASSPGTSGRAVYNEQFF.

The chain links TRBV3-1 to TRBJ1-2; 7 bases match TRBD1. Germline V gives CDR1 LGHDT, CDR2 YNNKEL (reference sequence). The CDR3 has 15 residues. The trim removed 3 bases at V and 2 bases at J, leaving 6 bases unmatched. The CDR3 DNA sequence: TGTGCCAGCAGCCATCGACTGGGACAGAACTATGGCTACACCTTC. Protein product: CASSHRLGQNYGYTF.

V and J are TRBV29-1 and TRBJ2-3; no clear D gene. CDR1 is SQVTM, CDR2 ANQGSEA, per germline. V lost 6 bases and J lost 3, with 13 bases in between. The CDR3 spans 13 residues. In DNA form, the CDR3 reads TGCAGCGTGCCGTCATACCCAACAGATACGCAGTATTTT. This codes for CSVPSYPTDTQYF.

The rearrangement links TRBV4-3 to TRBJ2-1, with 9 bases matching TRBD2. The CDR3 loop spans 20 amino acids. CDR1 and CDR2 from the germline V gene are LGHNA and YSLEER. The V gene end was trimmed by 0 bases and the J gene end by 4 bases; junction bases not matched to a gene: 16. CDR3 coding DNA: TGCGCCAGCAGCCAAGAAGGTTTAGGTAGCGGGGGACGCTCGTACAATGAGCAGTTCTTC. Protein sequence: CASSQEGLGSGGRSYNEQFF.

The rearrangement joins TRBV29-1 to TRBJ1-2, with D hard to call. V was clipped by 4 bases and J by 8 bases, with 17 bases between them. CDR1 and CDR2 (germline): SQVTM, ANQGSEA. The CDR3 has 13 amino acids. The CDR3 bases are TGCAGCGTTGTAACGCTTCTTGGAGCGGGCTACACCTTC. The encoded protein is CSVVTLLGAGYTF.

This chain links TRBV6-5 with TRBJ1-2, with 9 bases lining up with TRBD1. CDR3 length: 18 residues. With 3 bases clipped from V and 3 bases from J, the junction kept 14 bases outside the gene matches. From germline, CDR1 is MNHEY and CDR2 SVGAGI. CDR3 region: CASSYRPGTGKGDYGYTF. The CDR3 DNA reads TGTGCCAGCAGTTATCGTCCCGGGACAGGGAAGGGGGACTATGGCTACACCTTC.

This clonotype appeared a few times. The V gene is TRBV7-9, the J gene TRBJ2-4, with TRBD2 matching over 8 bases. Germline values: CDR1 SEHNR, CDR2 FQNEAQ (reference sequence). Losses at the gene ends were 5 bases for V and 5 bases for J; bases not matched to a gene: 20. The CDR3 is made up of 19 amino acids. CDR3: CASSLGPRTSRPIENIQYF. The CDR3, as DNA: TGTGCCAGCAGCCTTGGCCCCAGGACTAGCCGCCCTATTGAAAACATTCAGTACTTC.

This clonotype appeared a few times. The chain has TRBV12-3 or TRBV12-4 and TRBJ2-2; possibly TRBD1 for D (6 bases). V was clipped by 6 bases and J by 4 bases, with 12 bases between them. The CDR3 has 14 residues. The CDR3 region is CASSPLQGTGELFF. CDR3 in DNA: TGTGCCAGCAGCCCCCTACAGGGCACCGGGGAGCTGTTTTTT.

This clonotype was counted a few times. This rearrangement joins TRBV4-3 to TRBJ1-5; D gene unclear. Germline CDR1 is LGHNA and CDR2 is YSLEER. There are 14 residues in the CDR3. V lost 4 bases and J lost 4, with 11 bases in between. Here the CDR3 reads CASSPGRANQPQHF. CDR3 bases: TGCGCCAGCAGCCCGGGCCGGGCGAATCAGCCCCAGCATTTT.

This rearrangement joins TRBV18 to TRBJ2-3; TRBD2 is a possible D gene (5 bases). There are 20 residues in the CDR3. Germline lookup yields CDR1 KGHSH and CDR2 LQKENI. Trimming cost V 2 bases and J 0 bases, with 24 bases left between them. Here the CDR3 DNA reads TGTGCCAGCTCACCAGAAGGACTGCTATCGTTAAGCCCTAGCACAGATACGCAGTATTTT. This translates into CASSPEGLLSLSPSTDTQYF.

This clonotype was recorded a few times. The chain employs TRBV6-6 and TRBJ2-5; 7 bases align to TRBD2. This CDR3 spans 16 amino acids. The V segment lost 2 bases and the J segment 1 base; nucleotides outside the gene matches: 7. Germline values: CDR1 MNHNY, CDR2 SVGAGI (reference sequence). CDR3 DNA sequence: TGTGCCAGCAGTTACAGCACCGGGACTATCCAAGAGACCCAGTACTTC. Its protein is CASSYSTGTIQETQYF.